This T cell receptor beta chain derives from a study of shared clonotypes between healthy human individuals. Study summary: Each donor had three CD4 naive, three CD4 memory, two CD8 naive and one CD8 memory plate.

Only in-frame clones appear in the TCRdb table, and some are missing; sequencing was by immunoSEQ multiplex PCR. The repertoire consists of around 1.9 million clones, with 85% to 95% occurring once and the leading ten covering about 1.7%. Terminally differentiated effector memory CD45RA+ cells were left out of the naive CD8 fraction, which was CD45RO-negative and positively selected for CCR7. The CDR3 extends over 17 amino acids. The V end was cut by 4 bases, the J end by 8 bases, with 23 bases between. Germline V gene data show CDR1 as SEHNR and CDR2 as FQNEAQ (reference sequence). This receptor was identified in a man younger than 35 in good health. Some clones in this sample may be carry-over from other donors' samples. The material sequenced was naive CD8+ T cells from PBMCs. The V call is TRBV7-9, the J call TRBJ1-4; no reliable D call. Written as DNA, the CDR3 is TGTGCCAGCAGCTCTAGCGGGATCTACCCCCCGGGGGAAAAACTGTTTTTT. Amino acid sequence: CASSSSGIYPPGEKLFF.